The 15 T cell receptor beta chains listed next were all sequenced from one sample in a study of brain metastases from non-small cell lung cancer. Here immunoSEQ multiplex PCR was the method, and the copy in TCRdb shows in-frame clones only, minus some. The sample lists some 2,000 clones, 85% occurring once. The sample taken for sequencing was tumor-adjacent normal tissue. These TCRs come from a donor aged 40 or over with non-small cell lung cancer.

This clone was seen a few times. This rearrangement joins TRBV19 to TRBJ1-2, with D unresolved. Germline lookup yields CDR1 LNHDA and CDR2 SQIVND (reference sequence). This CDR3 has 10 residues. V lost 8 bases, J lost 3 bases, and 4 bases lay in between. The CDR3 sequence: CASRHYGYTF. The CDR3 DNA is TGTGCCAGTCGCCACTATGGCTACACCTTC.

The V gene is TRBV29-1, the J gene TRBJ2-3; D gene unclear. Looked up from germline, CDR1 is SQVTM and CDR2 is ANQGSEA. The germline V and J ends were trimmed by 7 bases and 8 bases, with 19 bases remaining between them. This CDR3 has 13 residues. CDR3 loop: CSARTPGAATQYF. Written as DNA, the CDR3 is TGCAGCGCCCGAACGCCCGGAGCTGCTACGCAGTATTTT.

This chain links TRBV28 with TRBJ1-5; the match to TRBD1 covers 8 bases. Germline V gene data show CDR1 as MDHEN and CDR2 as SYDVKM. The CDR3 is 17 residues long. With V trimmed by 5 bases and J by 0 bases, 9 bases remained unmatched. DNA for the CDR3: TGTGCCAGCAGTCCCTGGACAGGGACGGGTAGCAATCAGCCCCAGCATTTT. It specifies CASSPWTGTGSNQPQHF.

The J gene is TRBJ2-1, the V gene TRBV2; no clear D gene. Germline V gene data show CDR1 as SNHLY and CDR2 as FYNNEI. The CDR3 has 13 residues. Deletions cut 0 bases from V and 10 bases from J, with 10 bases between. Written as DNA, the CDR3 is TGTGCCAGCAGTGAAGCTGGCCGCTGGGAGCAGTTCTTC. Amino acid sequence: CASSEAGRWEQFF. Full variable domain (missing parts from reference TRBV2 and TRBJ2-1): EPEVTQTPSHQVTQMGQEVILRCVPISNHLYFYWYRQILGQKVEFLVSFYNNEISEKSEIFDDQFSVERPDGSNFTLKIRSTKLEDSAMYFCASSEAGRWEQFFGPGTRLTVL.

Here the CDR3 reads CASSFPGLFRGGELFF. The CDR3, as DNA: TGTGCCAGCAGTTTCCCAGGACTCTTCAGGGGCGGGGAGCTGTTTTTT. The chain uses TRBV28 and TRBJ2-2; weak D call: TRBD1 (6 bases). The CDR3 extends over 16 amino acids. Between the trimmed V and J ends, which lost 3 bases and 7 bases, there was a span of 18 bases. CDR1 is MDHEN, CDR2 SYDVKM, per germline. Variable domain in full (rest from reference TRBV28 and TRBJ2-2): DVKVTQSSRYLVKRTGEKVFLECVQDMDHENMFWYRQDPGLGLRLIYFSYDVKMKEKGDIPEGYSVSREKKERFSLILESASTNQTSMYLCASSFPGLFRGGELFFGEGSRLTVL.

The CDR3: CASSSSGNEQFF. The CDR3 region has the DNA TGTGCCAGCTCCTCCTCTGGGAATGAGCAGTTCTTC. This chain joins TRBV27 and TRBJ2-1; D gene uncertain. CDR1 is MNHEY, CDR2 SMNVEV, per germline (reference sequence). V was cut by 8 bases and J by 7 bases, with 12 bases left in between. The CDR3 has 12 residues.

This clone has more than one count but fewer than ten. This rearrangement joins TRBV6-1 to TRBJ1-5; D remains unclear. Between the trimmed V and J ends, which lost 3 bases and 6 bases, there was a span of 12 bases. The germline CDR1 and CDR2 sequences are MNHNS and SASEGT. This CDR3 is built from 14 residues. CDR3 protein: CASSDMRAGQPQHF. CDR3 nucleotide sequence: TGTGCCAGCAGTGACATGAGGGCAGGTCAGCCCCAGCATTTT.

V is TRBV28 and J is TRBJ2-1; 12 bases agree with TRBD2. From germline, CDR1 is MDHEN and CDR2 SYDVKM. The CDR3 is made up of 14 amino acids. V was pared by 6 bases and J by 9 bases, with 6 bases of the junction left unmatched. The CDR3 is CASSGLAGSSEQFF. The CDR3 DNA is TGTGCCAGCAGCGGACTAGCGGGGAGCAGTGAGCAGTTCTTC.

The rearrangement links TRBV27 to TRBJ1-1; weak D call: TRBD1 (5 bases). Germline loops: CDR1 MNHEY, CDR2 SMNVEV (reference sequence). The V and J ends lost 5 bases and 0 bases respectively, with 10 bases between them. The CDR3 loop spans 14 amino acids. CDR3: CASSTNRLNTEAFF. CDR3 nucleotides: TGTGCCAGCAGTACTAACAGGTTGAACACTGAAGCTTTCTTT.

The gene calls are TRBV18 and TRBJ1-2; TRBD1 agrees at 9 bases. Germline lookup yields CDR1 KGHSH and CDR2 LQKENI. This CDR3 contains 14 residues. The trim removed 2 bases at V and 6 bases at J, leaving 4 bases unmatched. The CDR3 DNA is TGTGCCAGCTCACCAGGGACAGGGAATCATGGCTACACCTTC. Protein sequence: CASSPGTGNHGYTF.

The chain has TRBV29-1 and TRBJ2-7, with 8 bases fitting TRBD1. Per the germline V gene, CDR1 is SQVTM and CDR2 is ANQGSEA. This CDR3 is built from 14 residues. V lost 4 bases and J lost 2; bases outside the gene matches: 7. CDR3 nucleotides: TGCAGCGTTGCCGGGACAGGTCTCACCTACGAGCAGTACTTC. Translation: CSVAGTGLTYEQYF.

This chain uses TRBV28 with TRBJ1-6; 9 bases line up with TRBD1. This CDR3 contains 14 residues. The germline V gene encodes CDR1 MDHEN and CDR2 SYDVKM. Trimming cost V 6 bases and J 7 bases; bases outside gene matches: 4. The CDR3 spells CASSWDRDNSPLHF. The DNA of the CDR3 is TGTGCCAGCAGCTGGGACAGGGACAATTCACCCCTCCACTTT.

Notes on this clone: This sample includes further DNA sequences coding for the same CDR3. This chain uses TRBV7-6 with TRBJ2-7; 9 bases agree with TRBD2. The CDR3 loop spans 15 amino acids. Germline loops: CDR1 SGHVS, CDR2 FNYEAQ. J gave up 2 bases and V 2 bases, and 4 bases lay outside the gene matches. CDR3 DNA sequence: TGTGCCAGCAGCTTATTAGCGGGGGAGACCTACGAGCAGTACTTC. The encoded protein is CASSLLAGETYEQYF.

The chain couples TRBV19 to TRBJ2-3; no clear D gene. Trimming removed 2 bases at V and 1 base at J, with 13 bases between. CDR3 length equals 16 residues. Germline V gene sequence: CDR1 LNHDA, CDR2 SQIVND (reference sequence). The CDR3 sequence is CASSITSVRGTDTQYF. CDR3 nucleotide sequence: TGTGCCAGTAGTATAACAAGTGTTAGGGGCACAGATACGCAGTATTTT. The full variable domain, rest sourced from reference TRBV19 and TRBJ2-3, is DGGITQSPKYLFRKEGQNVTLSCEQNLNHDAMYWYRQDPGQGLRLIYYSQIVNDFQKGDIAEGYSVSREKKESFPLTVTSAQKNPTAFYLCASSITSVRGTDTQYFGPGTRLTVL.

The chain employs TRBV3-1 (or the pseudogene TRBV3-2) and TRBJ2-2; D is possibly TRBD1 (5 bases). Trimming left V 5 bases short and J 2 bases short, with 12 bases between. This CDR3 contains 15 residues. Germline-derived CDR1 and CDR2 are LGHDT and YNNKEL (reference sequence). CDR3 residues: CASSLRQFNTGELFF. Written as DNA, the CDR3 is TGTGCCAGCAGCTTACGACAGTTCAACACCGGGGAGCTGTTTTTT.